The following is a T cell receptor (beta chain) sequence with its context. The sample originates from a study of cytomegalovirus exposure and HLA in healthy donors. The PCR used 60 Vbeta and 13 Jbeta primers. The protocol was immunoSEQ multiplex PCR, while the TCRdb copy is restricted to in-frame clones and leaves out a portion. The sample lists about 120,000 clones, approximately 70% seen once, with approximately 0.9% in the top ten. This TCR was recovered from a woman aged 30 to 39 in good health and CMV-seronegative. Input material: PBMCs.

Here the CDR3 reads CASSKGQGDGYTF. In nucleotides, the CDR3 is TGCGCCAGCAGCAAAGGACAGGGTGACGGCTACACCTTC. The J gene is TRBJ1-2, the V gene TRBV10-1, with 8 bases aligning to TRBD1. This CDR3 is built from 13 residues. In germline, CDR1 is WNHNN, CDR2 SYGVQD (reference sequence). Trimming removed 6 bases from V and 8 bases from J; junction bases left unmatched: 8.